This T cell receptor beta chain was observed in a study of Japanese encephalitis immunity and Zika vaccine responses listed by TCRdb under 2021. Notes on the research overall: The included participants were given three 5.0 ug doses of alum-adjuvanted ZPIV at weeks 0, 4 and 28. TCR repertoires were also analyzed from three flavivirus-naive individuals at weeks 2, 6 and 52 after starting ZPIV vaccination. For TCR sequencing, about six representative participants were chosen from each pre-vaccination group, with samples at week 0 (after pre-vaccination, before ZPIV) and week 52. The study asked whether earlier vaccination against Japanese encephalitis virus (JEV) or yellow fever virus (YFV) shaped CD4 T cell responses to the Zika vaccine. The ZIKV peptides, 15-mers that overlapped by 11 residues, were chosen for containing NetMHCpan/NetMHCII-predicted epitopes with affinity below 50 nM. Approximately twelve participants received one dose of YFV vaccine (YF-VAX) before ZPIV, and some 10 participants were flavivirus-naive. For stimulation, either ZIKV structural-protein peptide pools divided into flavivirus-conserved and non-conserved sets were used, or JEV or YFV peptides matching the pre-vaccination. Over 9 participants were given two doses of JEV vaccine (IXIARO) 28 days apart, two to three months before the first ZPIV dose.

Libraries were prepared through 5' RACE. Before sequencing, TCRbeta libraries were pooled in proportion to the sorted cell numbers of each library. Total RNA was extracted from sorted cells with RNAzol RT, and cDNA was synthesized with an oligo(dT) primer and a template-switching oligo. Using Kapa HiFi, PCR amplified the TCRbeta V-CDR3-J region between a SMARTer oligo primer and a TCRbeta constant-region primer. Illumina adaptors and sample-specific index barcodes were added in a second PCR, followed by HighPrep bead cleanup and Bioanalyzer confirmation of a band of roughly 650 bp. Libraries were sequenced on an Illumina MiSeq with 2x151 bp paired-end reads. The authors processed their data as follows. Reads were demultiplexed with an in-house Java program, and MiXCR assigned TCRbeta annotations and counted clonotypes. Repertoire overlap was assessed with Morisita-Horn indices from the R package vegan, and UPGMA clustering and Circos plots of recurring clonotypes were generated. Shannon diversity and richness were normalized to the highest possible value given the input cell numbers, yielding values from 0 to 1. MUSCLE was used to align CDR3beta sequences, SeqinR to compute distances, and R to plot multidimensional scaling. TCRdb reran the public reads through fastp at Q25 and MiXCR, keeping productive beta chains. Every CDR3 protein is listed once, alongside the most common genes and DNA of its rows. What appears here as the V and J calls and clone size reflects TCRdb's work, not the paper's. A total of roughly 1,600 distinct CDR3 sequences appear in this sample, 5% to 8% of them only once. The ten biggest clones cover about 27% of the sample.

Here is what the overall study found, with its caveats: Sample size limitations prevented peptide-pool deconvolution, so the individual peptides driving cross-reactive responses were not identified. CD8 T cell responses of very low magnitude were detected against ZIKV peptide pools and were observed in only a few individuals. After ZPIV, repertoire richness of CD4 T cells responding to conserved ZIKV epitopes significantly decreased in JEV-pre-vaccinated donors. Samples grouped by participant and showed no similarity between individuals, suggesting that no public TCRs were detected. JEV-pre-vaccinated donors showed higher repertoire similarity across time-points and stimulations than YFV-pre-vaccinated donors, indicating more clonotypes common to ZIKV and JEV stimulation. Rather than the whole vaccinated cohort, the analysis covered just a subset of trial participants, namely those who received three doses and had adequate samples.

This clonotype was picked up many times. Within one base of it there is no much larger clone, and no base qualities were kept. After labeling with CellTrace CFSE, PBMCs were cultured for 6 days in RPMI containing roughly 8% human serum along with peptide pools, each at 1 ug/mL. On a BD FACSAria, proliferating CD4 T cells were sorted without fixation as live CD56-CD19-CD16-CD3+CD4+ CFSE-low cells. Enrolled adults were healthy and were found to be seronegative for ZIKV, JEV, YFV, DENV and WNV by microneutralization screening. Samples were obtained from a phase 1, double-blinded, randomized, placebo-controlled trial of an alum-adjuvanted Zika purified-inactivated virus (ZPIV) vaccine. Peripheral blood mononuclear cells were isolated using a standard procedure and kept frozen in liquid nitrogen until needed. The sample consisted of antigen-activated CD4+ T cells from blood, cultured, taken during a Zika inactivated vaccine study. The sequence was collected from an adult woman who received an inactivated Zika virus vaccine.

The DNA sequence reads TGTGCCAGCAGTTTCCCAGGGGCCGGGAACACAGATACGCAGTATTTT. It codes for CASSFPGAGNTDTQYF. The V gene is TRBV27 and the J gene is TRBJ2-3, and possibly TRBD1, on 6 matching bases. V loses 3 bases, J loses 2 bases, and the germline ends lie 15 bases apart. CDR1 and CDR2, per the germline V gene (reference sequence), are MNHEY and SMNVEV. From cysteine to phenylalanine, the CDR3 is 16 amino acids long. Only the CDR3 DNA stays, 48 bases, in frame from base 1.